Presented here are 14 T cell receptor beta chains from one specimen sequenced in a study of T-cell memory formation after mild COVID-19. TCRdb redid the calling of the 5' RACE reads with MiXCR, one entry per CDR3 protein. The sample consists of some 600,000 distinct CDR3 sequences, approximately 15% of them appearing once. The specimen was PBMCs or a T cell subset sorted from them (not recorded which). These TCRs come from an adult woman who had mild COVID-19 (a few samples of this study predate the infection). Cell type and time point are not known.

The chain links TRBV11-2 to TRBJ1-2; D may be TRBD1 (6 bases). CDR3 length equals 14 residues. Germline V CDR1 and CDR2: SGHAT, FQNNGV. V lost 5 bases, J lost 3 bases, and 13 bases lay in between. The CDR3 reads CASSPEQGHYGYTF. For the CDR3, the DNA is TGTGCCAGCAGCCCCGAACAGGGACACTATGGCTACACCTTC.

The chain joins TRBV7-2 to TRBJ2-5; tentatively, D is TRBD2 (7 bases). The CDR3 is 15 residues long. CDR1 is SGHTA and CDR2 is FQGNSA in the germline V gene. With 5 bases removed from V and 0 bases from J, the gap between germline ends came to 13 bases. The CDR3 sequence is CASSGGGQNQETQYF. As DNA, the CDR3 is TGTGCCAGCAGCGGGGGGGGCCAGAACCAAGAGACCCAGTACTTC.

This rearrangement joins TRBV14 to TRBJ2-7, with 10 nucleotides matching TRBD1. The CDR3 length is 15 residues. The germline V gene has CDR1 SGHDN and CDR2 FVKESK. V lost 1 base and J lost 5; bases outside the gene matches: 5. The CDR3 region has the DNA TGTGCCAGCAGCCAAGGGGGACAGGGGTACCACGAGCAGTACTTC. Translating it yields CASSQGGQGYHEQYF.

This clonotype has a handful of counts. The chain is built from TRBV30 and TRBJ1-1; D is unclear. There are 14 residues in the CDR3. V shed 0 bases and J shed 0 bases, with 8 bases lying between them. CDR1 GTSNPN and CDR2 SVGIG come from the germline V gene (reference sequence). The CDR3 DNA reads TGTGCCTGGAGTGTACGCAGTATGAACACTGAAGCTTTCTTT. It yields the protein CAWSVRSMNTEAFF. Supplemented by reference TRBV30 and TRBJ1-1, the full variable domain reads SQTIHQWPATLVQPVGSPLSLECTVEGTSNPNLYWYRQAAGRGLQLLFYSVGIGQISSEVPQNLSASRPQDRQFILSSKKLLLSDSGFYLCAWSVRSMNTEAFFGQGTRLTVV.

In its sample, this clonotype was seen many times. The V call is TRBV12-3 or TRBV12-4, the J call TRBJ1-2, with D perhaps matching TRBD1 (5 bases). Trimming left V 6 bases short and J 6 bases short, with 14 bases between. The CDR3 has 13 amino acids. The CDR3 loop reads CASSNTGANGYTF. The CDR3 DNA reads TGTGCCAGCAGCAATACCGGGGCCAATGGCTACACCTTC.

A few counts support this clonotype. The chain employs TRBV6-5 and TRBJ2-3; D may be TRBD2 (6 bases). The CDR3 totals 15 residues. The germline V gene has CDR1 MNHEY and CDR2 SVGAGI. V was cut by 5 bases and J by 2 bases, with 14 bases left in between. In DNA form, the CDR3 reads TGTGCCAGCAGTCCCCGACTAGTCGCCACAGATACGCAGTATTTT. Translating gives CASSPRLVATDTQYF.

This rearrangement joins TRBV4-2 to TRBJ1-1; D remains unclear. This CDR3 has 14 amino acids. CDR1 is LGHNA, CDR2 YNFKEQ, per germline. V lost 0 bases and J lost 3, with 8 bases in between. CDR3 residues: CASSQDPLHTEAFF. The CDR3 DNA reads TGTGCCAGCAGCCAAGACCCCTTACACACTGAAGCTTTCTTT.

The chain carries TRBV5-1 and TRBJ2-1; D ambiguous. The CDR3 spans 14 residues. Trimming stripped 2 bases from V and 2 bases from J, with 8 bases between. Germline CDR1 reads SGHRS; CDR2 reads YFSETQ. CDR3 protein: CASSFPSPYNEQFF. DNA of the CDR3: TGCGCCAGCAGCTTCCCGTCACCCTACAATGAGCAGTTCTTC.

This rearrangement joins TRBV11-2 to TRBJ2-5, with unresolved D. The CDR3 covers 14 residues. V shed 3 bases and J shed 5 bases, with 13 bases lying between them. The germline gives CDR1 SGHAT, CDR2 FQNNGV. As DNA, the CDR3 is TGTGCCAGCAGCTTTGGTCCAGGAAGGGAGACCCAGTACTTC. It specifies CASSFGPGRETQYF. Supplemented by reference TRBV11-2 and TRBJ2-5, the full variable domain reads EAGVAQSPRYKIIEKRQSVAFWCNPISGHATLYWYQQILGQGPKLLIQFQNNGVVDDSQLPKDRFSAERLKGVDSTLKIQPAKLEDSAVYLCASSFGPGRETQYFGPGTRLLVL.

The rearrangement uses TRBV24-1 and TRBJ2-1, with 7 positions matching TRBD1. From germline, CDR1 is KGHDR and CDR2 SFDVKD. CDR3 length: 15 residues. V lost 4 bases to trimming and J lost 2 bases; unmatched junction nucleotides: 4. The CDR3 DNA reads TGTGCCACCAGTGACCCTGGGACAGCCTACAATGAGCAGTTCTTC. Translating gives CATSDPGTAYNEQFF.

The chain recombines TRBV6-2 or TRBV6-3 with TRBJ2-1, with 12 positions matching TRBD2. This CDR3 is built from 17 residues. With 0 bases clipped from V and 2 bases from J, the junction kept 2 bases outside the gene matches. Per the germline V gene, CDR1 is MNHEY and CDR2 is SVGEGT. The CDR3 protein is CASSYSTSGSPYNEQFF. In DNA, the CDR3 is TGTGCCAGCAGTTACTCGACTAGCGGGAGCCCCTACAATGAGCAGTTCTTC.

The chain is built from TRBV24-1 and TRBJ2-5, with D maybe TRBD1 (5 bases). The germline V gene has CDR1 KGHDR and CDR2 SFDVKD. With 2 bases removed from V and 5 bases from J, the gap between germline ends came to 11 bases. The CDR3 spans 14 residues. The DNA for the CDR3 is TGTGCCACCAGTGATTCTACAGGATTCGAGACCCAGTACTTC. Translating it yields CATSDSTGFETQYF.

This clonotype occurred a few times. V is TRBV6-2 or TRBV6-3 and J is TRBJ2-7; tentatively, D is TRBD1 (6 bases). CDR1 is MNHEY, CDR2 SVGEGT, per germline. This CDR3 comprises 14 residues. V lost 6 bases and J 3 bases, leaving 15 bases between the germline ends. The CDR3 DNA reads as TGTGCCAGCAGATTACGACAGGTCCTCTACGAGCAGTACTTC. Translating it yields CASRLRQVLYEQYF.

In its sample, this clonotype was seen many times. The CDR3 region has the DNA TGTGCCAGCAGCTTGACAGTGAACACCGGGGAGCTGTTTTTT. It yields the protein CASSLTVNTGELFF. The chain uses TRBV7-2 and TRBJ2-2; perhaps TRBD1 as D (5 bases). Germline loops: CDR1 SGHTA, CDR2 FQGNSA. This CDR3 region has 14 residues. V gave up 3 bases and J gave up 1 base, with 6 bases separating them.